The 20 T cell receptor beta chains below were found in one sample sequenced in a study of T cells expressing NK-cell markers. No DNA is given; TCRdb re-called the 5' RACE reads and lists each CDR3 protein once. This sample contains about 550,000 distinct CDR3 sequences. What was sequenced was blood T cells: a sorted CD56 or NKG2C T cell subset, CD4+ or CD8+ T cells, or bulk PBMC T cells (not recorded which). These receptors came from a man aged 18 to 30 in good health.

This CDR3 reads CASSSLSDTIYF. The V and J genes are TRBV28 and TRBJ1-3. CDR3 length: 12 amino acids. In germline, CDR1 is MDHEN, CDR2 SYDVKM.

The chain carries TRBV4-2 and TRBJ1-5. Germline CDR1 and CDR2: LGHNA and YNFKEQ. This CDR3 spans 12 amino acids. CDR3 sequence reads: CASSPGGGAQHF.

The chain recombines TRBV5-1 with TRBJ1-1; the D call of TRBD1 rests on TCRdb alone, since no DNA is present to check it. Germline V gene sequence: CDR1 SGHRS, CDR2 YFSETQ. CDR3 length equals 16 residues. The CDR3 loop reads CASSLVAGKPGTEAFF.

The chain links TRBV7-9 to TRBJ2-3; TCRdb's D gene call, TRBD2, goes unchecked for lack of DNA. The CDR3 extends over 13 amino acids. Germline V gene lookup returns CDR1 SEHNR and CDR2 FQNEAQ (reference sequence). The CDR3 sequence: CASGRGFRDTQYF. Filled out from reference TRBV7-9 and TRBJ2-3, the complete variable domain reads DTGVSQNPRHKITKRGQNVTFRCDPISEHNRLYWYRQTLGQGPEFLTYFQNEAQLEKSRLLSDRFSAERPKGSFSTLEIQRTEQGDSAMYLCASGRGFRDTQYFGPGTRLTVL.

This chain uses TRBV12-3 or TRBV12-4 with TRBJ2-1; with no DNA, the TCRdb D assignment of TRBD2 cannot be verified. The CDR3 is 16 amino acids. The CDR3 here is CASSLVGGSENNEQFF.

The chain carries TRBV20-1 and TRBJ2-1; TCRdb reports TRBD2, a call that lacks DNA to check it against. This CDR3 is 17 amino acids long. Per the germline V gene, CDR1 is DFQATT and CDR2 is SNEGSKA (reference sequence). This chain's CDR3 is CSARSSRGTSRNNEQFF.

This chain links TRBV24-1 with TRBJ2-7; with no DNA, the TCRdb D assignment of TRBD2 cannot be verified. CDR3 length: 13 amino acids. The germline V gene encodes CDR1 KGHDR and CDR2 SFDVKD. The CDR3 spells CATSDERVYEQYF.

Here the CDR3 reads CASSSRQGGSEQFF. The gene calls are TRBV7-9 and TRBJ2-1; TCRdb's D call, TRBD1, is unchecked because there is no DNA. There are 14 residues in the CDR3. CDR1 and CDR2 (germline): SEHNR, FQNEAQ (reference sequence).

The chain has TRBV18 and TRBJ2-7; the D call of TRBD1 rests on TCRdb alone, since no DNA is present to check it. The CDR3 extends over 13 amino acids. Looked up from germline, CDR1 is KGHSH and CDR2 is LQKENI. CDR3 protein: CASSGGQGDEQYF.

This chain joins TRBV5-1 and TRBJ2-7. CDR1 and CDR2 from the germline V gene are SGHRS and YFSETQ. CDR3 length equals 12 residues. The CDR3 is CASSFNVDEQYF.

The J gene is TRBJ1-1, the V gene TRBV12-3 or TRBV12-4; TCRdb names TRBD1, which stays unverified in the absence of DNA. The CDR3 is 15 residues long. The CDR3 here is CASSLYDRGGTEAFF.

The chain couples TRBV4-1 to TRBJ1-2; there is no DNA to check the TCRdb D call of TRBD1. CDR1 and CDR2 (germline): MGHRA, YSYEKL. The CDR3 is 14 amino acids. This CDR3 reads CASSQEEAVSPPTF.

The chain recombines TRBV4-1 with TRBJ2-3; with no DNA, the TCRdb D assignment of TRBD2 cannot be verified. In germline, CDR1 is MGHRA, CDR2 YSYEKL. The length of the CDR3 is 19 residues. The CDR3 loop reads CASSQDRVEDSLRTDTQYF.

The chain uses TRBV12-3 or TRBV12-4 and TRBJ2-7; the D call of TRBD1 rests on TCRdb alone, since no DNA is present to check it. The CDR3 runs to 14 residues. CDR3 sequence reads: CASSTGTGSYEQYF.

The chain combines TRBV12-3 or TRBV12-4 with TRBJ1-1; with no DNA, the TCRdb D assignment of TRBD1 cannot be verified. This CDR3 comprises 15 residues. The CDR3 sequence is CASSSPTQSRREAFF.

The CDR3 sequence: CASSEVWGLGNIQYF. The chain employs TRBV6-1 and TRBJ2-4; TCRdb calls TRBD1, which cannot be checked without DNA. This CDR3 is built from 15 residues. CDR1 MNHNS and CDR2 SASEGT come from the germline V gene.

The CDR3 is CASSLGRQSGIKGYEQYF. V gene TRBV7-6 combines with J gene TRBJ2-7; TCRdb names TRBD2, which stays unverified in the absence of DNA. This CDR3 is built from 18 residues. CDR1 is SGHVS, CDR2 FNYEAQ, per germline. The full variable domain, rest sourced from reference TRBV7-6 and TRBJ2-7, is GAGVSQSPRYKVTKRGQDVALRCDPISGHVSLYWYRQALGQGPEFLTYFNYEAQQDKSGLPNDRFSAERPEGSISTLTIQRTEQRDSAMYRCASSLGRQSGIKGYEQYFGPGTRLTVT.

This chain links TRBV24-1 with TRBJ1-5; TCRdb's assignment of TRBD1 cannot be checked, as there is no DNA. This CDR3 is built from 16 residues. Germline lookup yields CDR1 KGHDR and CDR2 SFDVKD. The CDR3 sequence: CATSDPQTGSNQPQHF.

The chain's CDR3 is CASRPVLAGGPSLFF. The V and J genes are TRBV7-8 and TRBJ2-1; TCRdb indicates TRBD2, and absent DNA this call remains unverified. The CDR3 is made up of 15 amino acids. CDR1 is SGHVS, CDR2 FQNEAQ, per germline.

V gene TRBV10-3 combines with J gene TRBJ1-1. The CDR3 sequence is 12 residues long. CDR1 and CDR2 (germline): ENHRY, SYGVKD. CDR3: CAIGVTNTEAFF.